This TCR beta chain emerged from a study of T cells in Graves' hyperthyroidism and ophthalmopathy. Amplification of TCR beta CDR3 regions was performed using RNA transcripts as template. Carried out on the TCR CDR3, a first-round RT-PCR used the HTBI primer set. One entry per CDR3 protein results from TCRdb running MiXCR on the multiplex PCR reads. This table holds more than 300,000 distinct CDR3 sequences, less than 15% found once. The authors deemed Graves' hyperthyroidism stable absent ophthalmopathy progression within 18 months. Any patient presenting with uncontrolled infection, other autoimmune disease, pregnancy or lactation was left out. Using around 10 ml of fresh peripheral blood, PBMCs were prepared. In this sample, this clonotype turned up many times. Antigen specificity is unknown. Study observations and caveats: The model predicted ophthalmopathy a median around six months before onset.

The CDR3 is 15 amino acids. Deletions cut 2 bases from V and 0 bases from J, with 10 bases between. Germline loops: CDR1 MNHEY, CDR2 SVGEGT. This chain links TRBV6-2 or TRBV6-3 with TRBJ1-1; no reliable D call. The sequence came from a woman aged 18-29 years with Graves' hyperthyroidism. The sequenced sample consisted of blood. CDR3 bases: TGTGCCAGCAGTTACGGTCACGGGGTGAACACTGAAGCTTTCTTT. Translated: CASSYGHGVNTEAFF.